Listed here are 17 T cell receptor beta chains from one sample, sequenced in a study of regulatory T cells in long-lasting Graves disease. Time point reported: persistent/refractory GD, antithyroid drugs over 5 years with positive TRAb. RNA extracted from PBMCs served as the sequencing template. Assembly of TCR beta libraries relied on iRepertoire HTBI primers together with Arm-PCR of CDR3 regions. TCRdb independently ran MiXCR on the multiplex PCR reads; one entry per CDR3 protein. This table has fewer than 600,000 distinct CDR3 sequences, less than 25% appearing once. The material sequenced was peripheral blood mononuclear cells (PBMCs), taken when the disease was refractory, from a patient treated with antithyroid drugs. The source of these receptors is a female donor with Graves disease.

This clonotype came up a few times. The gene calls are TRBV7-2 and TRBJ1-1, with 7 positions matching TRBD1. Germline CDR1 reads SGHTA; CDR2 reads FQGNSA. J gave up 5 bases and V 3 bases, and 6 bases lay outside the gene matches. CDR3 length equals 14 residues. The CDR3 region has the DNA TGTGCCAGCAGCTTCTCCCCACAGGGGACTGAAGCTTTCTTT. It yields the protein CASSFSPQGTEAFF.

About this clonotype: One base away lies a much larger clone, so this may be a sequencing read error. This chain uses TRBV19 with TRBJ1-1; 8 bases agree with TRBD1. Germline V CDR1 and CDR2: LNHDA, SQIVND (reference sequence). V was pared by 6 bases and J by 10 bases, with 13 bases of the junction left unmatched. The CDR3 extends over 14 amino acids. The CDR3: CASRVRTGPLGAFF. CDR3 nucleotides: TGTGCCAGTAGAGTTAGGACAGGGCCACTTGGAGCTTTCTTT.

The rearrangement uses TRBV11-2 and TRBJ2-3; 7 nucleotides line up with TRBD2. The CDR3 runs to 15 residues. V trimming: 2 bases; J trimming: 2 bases; junction bases outside the gene matches: 4. CDR1 is SGHAT, CDR2 FQNNGV, per germline. CDR3 nucleotide sequence: TGTGCCAGCAGCTTACTGGGACTACACACAGATACGCAGTATTTT. Its translation is CASSLLGLHTDTQYF. Full variable domain (missing parts from reference TRBV11-2 and TRBJ2-3): EAGVAQSPRYKIIEKRQSVAFWCNPISGHATLYWYQQILGQGPKLLIQFQNNGVVDDSQLPKDRFSAERLKGVDSTLKIQPAKLEDSAVYLCASSLLGLHTDTQYFGPGTRLTVL.

This clonotype was detected ten times or more. The genes are TRBV28 and TRBJ2-5; 9 bases map to TRBD1. Germline CDR1 reads MDHEN; CDR2 reads SYDVKM. V lost 6 bases and J lost 5; bases outside the gene matches: 10. The CDR3 spans 15 residues. CDR3 loop: CASSARDRVGETQYF. Written as DNA, the CDR3 is TGTGCCAGCAGCGCAAGGGACAGGGTCGGGGAGACCCAGTACTTC.

This chain connects TRBV6-5 to TRBJ1-6; D is possibly TRBD1 (5 bases). In germline, CDR1 is MNHEY, CDR2 SVGAGI. V gave up 0 bases and J gave up 9 bases, with 6 bases separating them. The CDR3 loop spans 13 amino acids. The CDR3 DNA follows: TGTGCCAGCAGTTACTCAGGGGCTTCACCCCTCCACTTT. Its protein is CASSYSGASPLHF.

This clonotype was picked up many times. The chain employs TRBV6-2 or TRBV6-3 and TRBJ2-7, with unresolved D. The CDR3 covers 13 residues. Germline V gives CDR1 MNHEY, CDR2 SVGEGT. V lost 0 bases, J lost 1 base, and 4 bases lay in between. The DNA for the CDR3 is TGTGCCAGCAGTTACTCTGTATCCTACGAGCAGTACTTC. Amino acid sequence: CASSYSVSYEQYF.

Details on this clonotype: A read error may account for a junction end that differs from germline. The chain employs TRBV6-2 or TRBV6-3 and TRBJ1-1, with 8 bases aligning to TRBD1. There are 17 residues in the CDR3. From germline, CDR1 is MNHEY and CDR2 SVGEGT. As DNA, the CDR3 is TGTGCCAGCAGTTACTCGCGACAGGGGAAAGGTAGCACTGAAGCTCTCTTT. This gives the protein CASSYSRQGKGSTEALF.

As for this clonotype: Germline is not matched at one junction end, which may reflect a read error. V is TRBV7-6 and J is TRBJ1-5; maybe TRBD1 (6 bases). CDR1 and CDR2 from the germline V gene are SGHVS and FNYEAQ. This CDR3 is 14 amino acids long. CDR3 residues: CASSLGGRSQPQHF. The CDR3 DNA follows: TGTGCCAGCAGTTTAGGGGGTAGGAGTCAGCCCCAGCATTTT.

This chain joins TRBV28 and TRBJ2-3; D uncertain. Germline loops: CDR1 MDHEN, CDR2 SYDVKM. The CDR3 consists of 14 residues. The V end lost 7 bases, the J end lost 2 bases, and 13 bases lay between the germline ends. CDR3 sequence: CASKVSGHTDTQYF. CDR3 DNA sequence: TGTGCCAGCAAGGTATCCGGCCACACAGATACGCAGTATTTT. Full variable domain (missing parts from reference TRBV28 and TRBJ2-3): DVKVTQSSRYLVKRTGEKVFLECVQDMDHENMFWYRQDPGLGLRLIYFSYDVKMKEKGDIPEGYSVSREKKERFSLILESASTNQTSMYLCASKVSGHTDTQYFGPGTRLTVL.

V usage is TRBV24-1 and J usage is TRBJ2-1; no clear D gene. In germline, CDR1 is KGHDR, CDR2 SFDVKD. V gave up 2 bases and J gave up 4 bases, with 17 bases separating them. The length of the CDR3 is 17 residues. The CDR3 DNA reads as TGTGCCACCAGTGATTCCCCGGGTTCGAACAGATACAATGAGCAGTTCTTC. It yields the protein CATSDSPGSNRYNEQFF.

Ten or more counts support this clonotype. The chain joins TRBV6-1 to TRBJ1-5, with a tentative D call TRBD1 (5 bases). This CDR3 region has 14 residues. Germline V gene sequence: CDR1 MNHNS, CDR2 SASEGT. Trimming took 5 bases from V and 2 from J, leaving 10 bases between them. The CDR3 nucleotides are TGTGCCAGCAGTCGAGGAGGGGGCAATCAGCCCCAGCATTTT. This encodes CASSRGGGNQPQHF.

Remarks on this clonotype: A much bigger clone sits one base away, suggesting this may be a read error. V usage is TRBV28 and J usage is TRBJ2-7; D uncertain. V lost 7 bases, J lost 1 base, and 5 bases lay in between. The germline gives CDR1 MDHEN, CDR2 SYDVKM. The CDR3 sequence is 11 residues long. CDR3 loop: CASTHSYEQYF. The CDR3 coding sequence is TGTGCCAGCACCCATTCCTACGAGCAGTACTTC.

This clonotype came up many times. The chain couples TRBV20-1 to TRBJ1-5; D uncertain. The CDR3 is 14 residues long. CDR1 is DFQATT, CDR2 SNEGSKA, per germline (reference sequence). V shed 5 bases and J shed 4 bases, with 15 bases lying between them. The DNA for the CDR3 is TGCAGTGCTCTTTGGCCCGCCCCGAATCAGCCCCAGCATTTT. Translation: CSALWPAPNQPQHF.

This clonotype was counted many times. The J gene is TRBJ1-5, the V gene TRBV28; D call uncertain. Trimming left V 3 bases short and J 8 bases short, with 5 bases between. CDR1 and CDR2 from the germline V gene are MDHEN and SYDVKM. The CDR3 sequence is 11 residues long. The CDR3 is CASSFWEPQHF. CDR3 DNA sequence: TGTGCCAGCAGTTTCTGGGAGCCCCAGCATTTT.

Many counts were recorded for this clonotype. J is TRBJ1-2 and V is TRBV2, with D hard to call. The germline V gene has CDR1 SNHLY and CDR2 FYNNEI. This CDR3 spans 13 amino acids. V was trimmed by 3 bases and J by 4 bases, leaving 9 bases between them. As DNA, the CDR3 is TGTGCCAGCAGTGAGAAGGAGCGCTATGGCTACACCTTC. It translates to CASSEKERYGYTF.

In its sample, this clonotype was seen many times. The rearrangement joins TRBV7-2 to TRBJ1-1; no definite D call. V dropped 2 bases and J dropped 5 bases, with 12 bases sitting between them. The CDR3 is made up of 14 amino acids. CDR1 and CDR2 from the germline V gene are SGHTA and FQGNSA. The CDR3 DNA reads as TGTGCCAGCAGCTTATCGGGTTGGGAGACTGAAGCTTTCTTT. The encoded protein is CASSLSGWETEAFF.

Of note for this clonotype: A junction end diverges from the germline sequence, so it may reflect a read error. This chain links TRBV19 with TRBJ2-7, with D possibly being TRBD1 (6 bases). The CDR3 has 15 residues. Germline CDR1 is LNHDA and CDR2 is SQIVND (reference sequence). The CDR3 region is CTSSPLDSKSYEQYF. The CDR3 bases are TGTACCAGTAGCCCGCTGGACAGCAAATCCTACGAGCAGTACTTC.